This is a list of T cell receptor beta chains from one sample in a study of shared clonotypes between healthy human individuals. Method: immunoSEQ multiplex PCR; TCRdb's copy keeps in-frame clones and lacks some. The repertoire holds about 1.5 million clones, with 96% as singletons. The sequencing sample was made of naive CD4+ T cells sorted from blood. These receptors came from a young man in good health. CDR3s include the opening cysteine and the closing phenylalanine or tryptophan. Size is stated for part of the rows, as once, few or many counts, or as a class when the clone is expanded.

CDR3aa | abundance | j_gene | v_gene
CSARVTDTQYF | NA | TRBJ2-3 | TRBV20-1
CASSQPDGQTNNEQFF | NA | TRBJ2-1 | TRBV5-1
CAWSIGQGYTF | NA | TRBJ1-2 | TRBV30
CSVVREQNTGELFF | NA | TRBJ2-2 | TRBV29-1
CASTVGYYEQFF | NA | TRBJ2-1 | TRBV11-2
CASSLRLAENTGELFF | NA | TRBJ2-2 | TRBV4-1
CASSLLVLGAGGANVLTF | NA | TRBJ2-6 | TRBV7-2
CASSQELAYEQYF | NA | TRBJ2-7 | TRBV14
CASITRTGKSYEQYF | once | TRBJ2-7 | TRBV5-6
CASRTGTGTYEQYF | once | TRBJ2-7 | TRBV6-6
CSAAQLNTEAFF | NA | TRBJ1-1 | TRBV29-1
CASSGTSGRANEQFF | NA | TRBJ2-1 | TRBV5-1
CASSYGTPAETEAFF | NA | TRBJ1-1 | TRBV6-5
CASSLGAGTSHEQYF | NA | TRBJ2-7 | TRBV4-1
CASSRFPATGNTGELFF | NA | TRBJ2-2 | TRBV7-2
CASSLSGTYEQYF | NA | TRBJ2-7 | TRBV28
CASYSGRSFNEQFF | NA | TRBJ2-1 | TRBV18
CASSLTGLAGNTGELFF | once | TRBJ2-2 | TRBV7-2
CASSVEAQGLSAFF | NA | TRBJ1-1 | TRBV9
CASSLGGQYEQYF | NA | TRBJ2-7 | TRBV7-9
CASSSGLAGQETQYF | NA | TRBJ2-5 | TRBV7-9
CASSAGDFTDTQYF | NA | TRBJ2-3 | TRBV5-1
CASSLVSLETQYF | NA | TRBJ2-5 | TRBV5-8
CASSPNPLAGFTDTQYF | NA | TRBJ2-3 | TRBV2
CASRRAAGVGYNEQFF | NA | TRBJ2-1 | TRBV4-3
CASSPQAANYGYTF | NA | TRBJ1-2 | TRBV19
CASSQEPLGGYTF | NA | TRBJ1-2 | TRBV4-3
CASSPGMNTEAFF | NA | TRBJ1-1 | TRBV13
CASSQSRSGEQYF | NA | TRBJ2-7 | TRBV4-2
CACSDRGDQPQHF | NA | TRBJ1-5 | TRBV30
CASSLNQSQSNNKFSYEQYF | NA | TRBJ2-7 | TRBV7-3
CASSLGGRAQETQYF | NA | TRBJ2-5 | TRBV5-5
CASSPKLAGGTDTQYF | NA | TRBJ2-3 | TRBV18
CASSEGYSGANVLTF | NA | TRBJ2-6 | TRBV5-4
CASSLERQGRSGNTIYF | NA | TRBJ1-3 | TRBV7-2
CASSYSSGVYNEQFF | NA | TRBJ2-1 | TRBV7-3
CAWHGGEGRQSFSGANVLTF | once | TRBJ2-6 | TRBV30
CAIRRGDTQYF | NA | TRBJ2-3 | TRBV10-3
CASSLAGFTDTQYF | NA | TRBJ2-3 | TRBV5-8
CASRTTSGRVSGELFF | NA | TRBJ2-2 | TRBV5-1
CASSNGRIQPQHF | NA | TRBJ1-5 | TRBV19
CASSLSPSGRQLATQYF | NA | TRBJ2-5 | TRBV27
CASRAPGVGQGTNYGYTF | NA | TRBJ1-2 | TRBV19
CASSLVGRGSVTYEQYF | NA | TRBJ2-7 | TRBV5-1
CASSDPGQNQPQHF | once | TRBJ1-5 | TRBV25-1
CASSVTGDGNTIYF | NA | TRBJ1-3 | TRBV2
CASSIGRQAPYEQYF | once | TRBJ2-7 | TRBV5-5
CASSPARGATSVTYEQYF | NA | TRBJ2-7 | TRBV18
CSVVGRSTGELFF | NA | TRBJ2-2 | TRBV29-1
CASRFNPDGNTEAFF | NA | TRBJ1-1 | TRBV6-5
CASSSGHPWDTQYF | NA | TRBJ2-3 | TRBV11-2
CASSLEGLASETQYF | NA | TRBJ2-5 | TRBV5-5
CASSLRTGRMNTEAFF | NA | TRBJ1-1 | TRBV27
CASKSSADTQYF | once | TRBJ2-3 | TRBV2
CASSYLSGDTQYF | NA | TRBJ2-3 | TRBV6-5